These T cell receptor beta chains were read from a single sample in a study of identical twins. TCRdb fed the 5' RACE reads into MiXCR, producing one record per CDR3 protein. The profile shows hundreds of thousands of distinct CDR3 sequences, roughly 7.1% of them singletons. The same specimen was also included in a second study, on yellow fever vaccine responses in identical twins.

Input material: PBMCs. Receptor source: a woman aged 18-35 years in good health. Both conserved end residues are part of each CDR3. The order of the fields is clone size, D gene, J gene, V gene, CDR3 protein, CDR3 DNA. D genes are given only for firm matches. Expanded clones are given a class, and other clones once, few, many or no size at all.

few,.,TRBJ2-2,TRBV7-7,CATIADPNTGELFF,TGTGCCACCATTGCTGATCCGAACACCGGGGAGCTGTTTTTT
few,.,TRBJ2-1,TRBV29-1,CSVEEAVGEQFF,TGCAGCGTTGAAGAAGCGGTGGGTGAGCAGTTCTTC
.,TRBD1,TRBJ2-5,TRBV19,CAAGGSWETQYF,TGTGCCGCAGGGGGCAGTTGGGAGACCCAGTACTTC
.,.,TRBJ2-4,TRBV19,CASSISYANRENIQYF,TGTGCCAGTAGTATCTCGTATGCCAACAGAGAAAACATTCAGTACTTC
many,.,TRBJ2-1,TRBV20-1,CSARDFRDPYNEQFF,TGCAGTGCTAGAGATTTTAGGGACCCCTACAATGAGCAGTTCTTC
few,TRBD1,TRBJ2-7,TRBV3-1,CASSQGGGSYEQYF,TGTGCCAGCAGCCAAGGAGGGGGCTCGTACGAGCAGTACTTC
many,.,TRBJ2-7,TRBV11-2,CASSLVADGSGYEQYF,TGTGCCAGCAGCTTAGTCGCGGACGGCTCGGGCTACGAGCAGTACTTC
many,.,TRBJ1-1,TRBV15,CATTQGSNTEAFF,TGTGCCACCACACAGGGATCAAACACTGAAGCTTTCTTT
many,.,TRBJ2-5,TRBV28,CASSLLQGEDQETQYF,TGTGCCAGCAGTTTATTACAGGGCGAGGACCAAGAGACCCAGTACTTC
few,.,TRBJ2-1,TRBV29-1,CSVDRRAFDPHNEQFF,TGCAGCGTTGATAGGAGGGCCTTTGATCCCCACAATGAGCAGTTCTTC
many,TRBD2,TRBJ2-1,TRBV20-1,CSAMPGLGYNEQFF,TGCAGTGCCATGCCGGGACTAGGATACAATGAGCAGTTCTTC
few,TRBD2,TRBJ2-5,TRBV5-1,CASSLLTSEGGTQYF,TGCGCCAGCAGCTTGTTGACTAGCGAGGGTGGGACCCAGTACTTC
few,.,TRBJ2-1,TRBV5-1,CASSSTRDGVYNEQFF,TGCGCCAGCAGTTCTACCCGGGACGGGGTATACAATGAGCAGTTCTTC